This T cell receptor (beta chain) comes out of a study of shared clonotypes between healthy human individuals. As handled by the study authors: ImmunoSEQ supplied junction-only sequences lacking quality scores, so filtering was different. Some clones are missing from TCRdb's copy, which holds only in-frame ones; the method was immunoSEQ multiplex PCR. Clone size and the V and J calls come from that table; the DNA yielded D and trimming. Here the sample spans 2 million to 3 million clones, roughly nine tenths being singletons. Germline V CDR1 and CDR2: SNHLY, FYNNEI. This CDR3 region has 14 residues. Losses at the gene ends were 11 bases for V and 0 bases for J; bases not matched to a gene: 7. Caucasian adults living in Nashville, Tennessee, provided all samples.

The sequenced sample was naive CD4+ T cells sorted from blood. As for subset: CD45RA+ positively selected. This chain uses TRBV2 with TRBJ2-3; TRBD2 aligns across 8 bases. The origin of this receptor is a man younger than 35 in good health. In DNA, the CDR3 is TGTGCCGTGGTCGGCGGGGGGAGCACAGATACGCAGTATTTT. Protein sequence: CAVVGGGSTDTQYF.